A selection of T cell receptor beta chains follows, all from one sample in a study of cytotoxic CD8 clonotypes in ibrutinib-treated CLL. Data came from immunoSEQ multiplex PCR; TCRdb stores just in-frame clones and leaves some out. This repertoire shows over 100,000 clones, over 75% found once; its top ten account for around 2%. The material was PBMCs, obtained after 24 months of ibrutinib treatment. These receptors all stem from a human donor with chronic lymphocytic leukemia. CDR3s include the opening cysteine and the closing phenylalanine or tryptophan. D genes are given only for firm matches. Expanded clones are given a class, and other clones once, few, many or no size at all.

>TRBV28|TRBD2|TRBJ2-5|-
CASSFGAGGNQETQYF
TGTGCCAGCAGTTTTGGGGCGGGGGGTAACCAAGAGACCCAGTACTTC
>TRBV9|TRBD2|TRBJ2-1|-
CASSVAPPPSGNNEQFF
TGTGCCAGCAGCGTAGCCCCCCCGCCTAGCGGGAACAATGAGCAGTTCTTC
>TRBV19|TRBD2|TRBJ2-1|-
CASSTGLVYNEQFF
TGTGCCAGTAGCACGGGACTAGTTTACAATGAGCAGTTCTTC
>TRBV7-9|TRBD1|TRBJ1-2|many
CASSLDRGRHGYTF
TGTGCCAGCAGCTTGGACAGGGGGCGGCATGGCTACACCTTC
>TRBV4-3|TRBD2|TRBJ2-2|once
CASRGVGNTGELFF
TGCGCCAGCCGGGGGGTCGGGAACACCGGGGAGCTGTTTTTT
>TRBV29-1|TRBD1|TRBJ1-3|-
CSVGDSYAGWNTIYF
TGCAGCGTTGGGGACAGCTACGCAGGCTGGAACACCATATATTTT
>TRBV18|TRBD2|TRBJ2-7|-
CASSPVLAGGPREQYF
TGTGCCAGCTCACCAGTTTTGGCGGGGGGGCCGCGCGAGCAGTACTTC
>TRBV6-5|-|TRBJ1-5|-
CASSRQVNQPQHF
TGTGCCAGCAGTCGGCAGGTCAATCAGCCCCAGCATTTT
>TRBV27|-|TRBJ2-3|-
CASSPIQNKGTDTQYF
TGTGCCAGCAGTCCCATCCAAAACAAGGGGACAGATACGCAGTATTTT
>TRBV15|TRBD1|TRBJ2-6|-
CATSSRDRGFGANVLTF
TGTGCCACCAGCAGCCGGGACAGGGGTTTTGGGGCCAACGTCCTGACTTTC
>TRBV28|-|TRBJ1-6|few
CASSPAGSGVNSPLHF
TGTGCCAGCAGCCCAGCGGGGTCGGGGGTGAATTCACCCCTCCACTTT
>TRBV18|-|TRBJ1-2|-
CASSPSQGRRGYYGYTF
TGTGCCAGCTCTCCCTCCCAGGGGCGTCGGGGGTACTATGGCTACACCTTC
>TRBV5-4|-|TRBJ1-1|-
CASSPVGGSGNTEAFF
TGTGCCAGCAGCCCCGTTGGGGGTTCGGGGAACACTGAAGCTTTCTTT
>TRBV10-3|TRBD2|TRBJ2-7|-
CATRGLAGTEQYF
TGTGCCACAAGGGGACTAGCGGGGACCGAGCAGTACTTC
>TRBV6-5|TRBD2|TRBJ2-3|-
CASSPGLAADTQYF
TGTGCCAGCAGCCCAGGACTAGCTGCAGATACGCAGTATTTT
>TRBV5-1|-|TRBJ1-5|-
CASSLGQEQPQHF
TGCGCCAGCAGCTTGGGCCAGGAGCAGCCCCAGCATTTT
>TRBV7-6|-|TRBJ1-1|-
CASSLQENTEAFF
TGTGCCAGCAGCCTACAGGAGAACACTGAAGCTTTCTTT
>TRBV19|-|TRBJ1-4|few
CASSIQGFGEKLFF
TGTGCCAGTAGTATCCAGGGGTTTGGAGAAAAACTGTTTTTT
>TRBV30|-|TRBJ2-7|-
CAWSGGEEYEQYF
TGTGCCTGGAGTGGCGGTGAGGAGTACGAGCAGTACTTC
>TRBV28|TRBD1|TRBJ1-5|once
CASSLATGGLQPQHF
TGTGCCAGCAGTTTAGCGACAGGGGGCTTGCAGCCCCAGCATTTT
>TRBV7-3|TRBD1|TRBJ2-5|-
CASSLTGTGQQETQYF
TGTGCCAGCAGCTTAACCGGGACAGGGCAACAAGAGACCCAGTACTTC
>TRBV13|-|TRBJ1-2|-
CASSLDRASNYGYTF
TGTGCCAGCAGCTTAGACAGGGCCTCTAACTATGGCTACACCTTC
>TRBV7-9|TRBD2|TRBJ2-5|once
CASSFRGGLAGQETQYF
TGTGCCAGCAGCTTTCGGGGAGGGCTAGCGGGCCAAGAGACCCAGTACTTC
>TRBV7-2|TRBD2|TRBJ2-2|-
CASSLAGGRSELFF
TGTGCCAGCAGCTTAGCGGGGGGGAGGTCGGAGCTGTTTTTT
>TRBV10-3|-|TRBJ2-5|-
CAIRIREETQYF
TGTGCCATCAGGATAAGAGAAGAGACCCAGTACTTC
>TRBV7-9|TRBD1|TRBJ1-6|few
CASSSQGFALHF
TGTGCCAGCAGTTCACAGGGGTTCGCCCTCCACTTT
>TRBV6-6|-|TRBJ2-1|-
CASSSSDRILKNEQFF
-
>TRBV18|-|TRBJ2-4|once
CASSPGQGGVSAKNIQYF
TGTGCCAGCTCACCAGGCCAGGGGGGGGTTTCGGCCAAAAACATTCAGTACTTC
>TRBV5-1|-|TRBJ1-2|-
CASGGENYGYTF
TGCGCCAGCGGGGGCGAGAACTATGGCTACACCTTC
>TRBV7-2|-|TRBJ2-5|-
CASSPQVGSSETQYF
TGTGCCAGCAGCCCTCAGGTCGGGAGTTCAGAGACCCAGTACTTC
>TRBV2|-|TRBJ2-2|-
CASSVITPAQTGELFF
TGTGCCAGCAGTGTTATAACTCCGGCCCAAACCGGGGAGCTGTTTTTT
>TRBV27|-|TRBJ1-2|-
CARGANGYTF
TGTGCCAGAGGGGCGAATGGCTACACCTTC
>TRBV28|TRBD2|TRBJ2-5|-
CASSLGLAGQTQYF
TGTGCCAGCAGTTTGGGACTAGCGGGCCAGACCCAGTACTTC
>TRBV11-2|-|TRBJ2-7|-
CASSFSDEQYF
TGTGCCAGCAGCTTCTCTGACGAGCAGTACTTC
>TRBV5-4|-|TRBJ2-7|-
CASSPRGDSDEQYF
TGTGCCAGCAGCCCGCGTGGGGACTCGGACGAGCAGTACTTC
>TRBV7-2|TRBD2|TRBJ2-5|-
CASSFSGRGRETQYF
TGTGCCAGCAGCTTTAGCGGGAGGGGGCGGGAGACCCAGTACTTC
>TRBV7-9|TRBD2|TRBJ2-1|-
CASSLSGSMVNEQFF
TGTGCCAGCAGCTTAAGCGGGAGCATGGTCAATGAGCAGTTCTTC